This T cell receptor beta chain appears in the sequencing data of a study of graft-versus-host responses after intestinal transplantation. The wider study: The transplants performed in recipients were multivisceral, liver-intestinal, or isolated intestinal. All recipients were given anti-thymocyte globulin induction, and tacrolimus and steroids were then administered for about three years.

The study's findings and limits: Recipient marrow showed GvH clones, some seen first in ileum or blood. In patients with graft-donor T cell macrochimerism, allograft graft-versus-host to host-versus-graft clonal ratios were high.

Concerning this clone: Its specificity is unknown.

Assay: immunoSEQ multiplex PCR; the TCRdb copy retains only in-frame clones and omits some. The sample includes around 64,000 clones, 85% to 95% of them seen just once. Sequencing was performed on unstimulated CD4+ T cells sorted from spleen or lymph node cells, taken before transplant. This sequence was found in a human donor who was the organ donor for an intestinal transplant.

The CDR3 region has the DNA TGTGCCATCGGACTTCAGGGGTATCCATCCTACGAGCAGTACTTC. As protein: CAIGLQGYPSYEQYF. This sequence joins TRBV10-3 and TRBJ2-7, with a possible D match to TRBD1 (6 bases). Trimming left V 8 bases short and J 1 base short, with 18 bases between. CDR1 is ENHRY and CDR2 is SYGVKD in the germline V gene. CDR3 size: 15 residues.